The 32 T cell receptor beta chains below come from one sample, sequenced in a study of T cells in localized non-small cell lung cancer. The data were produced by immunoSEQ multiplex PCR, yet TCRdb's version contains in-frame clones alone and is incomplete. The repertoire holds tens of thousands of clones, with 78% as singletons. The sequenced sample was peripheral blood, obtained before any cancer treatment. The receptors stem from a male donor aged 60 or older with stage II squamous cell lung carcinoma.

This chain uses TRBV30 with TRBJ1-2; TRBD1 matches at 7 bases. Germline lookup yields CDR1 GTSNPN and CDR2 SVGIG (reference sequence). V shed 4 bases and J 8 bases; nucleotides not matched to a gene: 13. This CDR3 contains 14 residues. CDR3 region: CAWKLIDRALGYTF. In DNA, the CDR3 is TGTGCCTGGAAACTTATAGACAGGGCTTTAGGCTACACCTTC.

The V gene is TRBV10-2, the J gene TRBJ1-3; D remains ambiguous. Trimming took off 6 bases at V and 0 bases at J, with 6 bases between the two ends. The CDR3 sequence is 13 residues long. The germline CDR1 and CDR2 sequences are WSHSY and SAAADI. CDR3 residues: CASRESSGNTIYF. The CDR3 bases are TGCGCCAGCAGGGAGAGCTCTGGAAACACCATATATTTT.

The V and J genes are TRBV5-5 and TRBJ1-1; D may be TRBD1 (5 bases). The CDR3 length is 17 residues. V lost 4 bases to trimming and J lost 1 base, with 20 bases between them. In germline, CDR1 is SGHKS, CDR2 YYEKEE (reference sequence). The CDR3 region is CASSPSPRDSPNTEAFF. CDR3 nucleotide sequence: TGTGCCAGCAGCCCCTCTCCTAGGGACTCCCCGAACACTGAAGCTTTCTTT.

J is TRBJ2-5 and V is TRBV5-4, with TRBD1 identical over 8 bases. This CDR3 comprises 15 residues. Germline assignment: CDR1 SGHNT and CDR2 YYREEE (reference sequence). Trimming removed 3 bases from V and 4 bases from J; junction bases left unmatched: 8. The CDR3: CASSSPRDRGETQYF. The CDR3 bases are TGTGCCAGCAGCTCCCCCCGCGACAGGGGAGAGACCCAGTACTTC.

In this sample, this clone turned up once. The CDR3 is CASSNRDRESEQYF. In DNA form, the CDR3 reads TGTGCCAGTAGTAACCGAGACAGGGAAAGCGAGCAGTACTTC. The chain has TRBV19 and TRBJ2-7; 7 nucleotides align to TRBD1. The CDR3 is made up of 14 amino acids. Per germline, CDR1 LNHDA and CDR2 SQIVND (reference sequence). V lost 4 bases and J lost 6; bases outside the gene matches: 9.

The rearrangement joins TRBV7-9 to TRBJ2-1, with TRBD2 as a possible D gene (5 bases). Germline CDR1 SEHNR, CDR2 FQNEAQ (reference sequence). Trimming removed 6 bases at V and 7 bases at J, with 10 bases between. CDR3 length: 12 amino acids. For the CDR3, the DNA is TGTGCCAGCAGTTATTCGGGGAATGAGCAGTTCTTC. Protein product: CASSYSGNEQFF.

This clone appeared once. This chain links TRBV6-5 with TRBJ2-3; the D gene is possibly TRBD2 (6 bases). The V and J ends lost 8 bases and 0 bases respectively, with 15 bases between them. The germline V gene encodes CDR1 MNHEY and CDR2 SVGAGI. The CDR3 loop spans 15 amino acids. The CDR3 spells CASGSGVPSTDTQYF. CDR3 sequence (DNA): TGTGCCAGCGGCTCGGGAGTACCTAGCACAGATACGCAGTATTTT.

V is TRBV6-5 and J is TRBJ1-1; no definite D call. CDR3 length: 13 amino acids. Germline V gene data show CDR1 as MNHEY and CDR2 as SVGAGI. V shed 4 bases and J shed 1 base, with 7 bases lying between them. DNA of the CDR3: TGTGCCAGCAGTTCCCCGGGGAACACTGAAGCTTTCTTT. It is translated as CASSSPGNTEAFF.

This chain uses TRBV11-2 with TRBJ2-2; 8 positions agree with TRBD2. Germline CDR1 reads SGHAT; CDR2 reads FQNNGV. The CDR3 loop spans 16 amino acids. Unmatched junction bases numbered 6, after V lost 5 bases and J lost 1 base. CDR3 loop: CASSLIAGMNTGELFF. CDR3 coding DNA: TGTGCCAGCAGCCTCATAGCGGGGATGAACACCGGGGAGCTGTTTTTT. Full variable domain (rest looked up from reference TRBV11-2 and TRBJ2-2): EAGVAQSPRYKIIEKRQSVAFWCNPISGHATLYWYQQILGQGPKLLIQFQNNGVVDDSQLPKDRFSAERLKGVDSTLKIQPAKLEDSAVYLCASSLIAGMNTGELFFGEGSRLTVL.

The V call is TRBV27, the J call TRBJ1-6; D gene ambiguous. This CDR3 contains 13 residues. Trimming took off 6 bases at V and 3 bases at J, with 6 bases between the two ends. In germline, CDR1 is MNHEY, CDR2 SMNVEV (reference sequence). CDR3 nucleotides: TGTGCCAGCAGCTTAAACTATAATTCACCCCTCCACTTT. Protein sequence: CASSLNYNSPLHF.

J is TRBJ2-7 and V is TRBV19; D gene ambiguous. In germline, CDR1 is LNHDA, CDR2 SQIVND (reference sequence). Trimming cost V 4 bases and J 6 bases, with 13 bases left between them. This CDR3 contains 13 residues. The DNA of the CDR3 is TGTGCCAGTAGTAAAGGTGACAAGCGCGAGCAGTACTTC. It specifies CASSKGDKREQYF. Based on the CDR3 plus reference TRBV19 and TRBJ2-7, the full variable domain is DGGITQSPKYLFRKEGQNVTLSCEQNLNHDAMYWYRQDPGQGLRLIYYSQIVNDFQKGDIAEGYSVSREKKESFPLTVTSAQKNPTAFYLCASSKGDKREQYFGPGTRLTVT.

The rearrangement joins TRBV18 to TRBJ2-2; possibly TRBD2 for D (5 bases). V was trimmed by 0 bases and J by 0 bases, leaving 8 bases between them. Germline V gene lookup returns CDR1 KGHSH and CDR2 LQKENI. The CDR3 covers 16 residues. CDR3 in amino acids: CASSPPRAANTGELFF. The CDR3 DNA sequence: TGTGCCAGCTCACCACCGAGGGCCGCGAACACCGGGGAGCTGTTTTTT. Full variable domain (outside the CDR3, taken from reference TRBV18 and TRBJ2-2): NAGVMQNPRHLVRRRGQEARLRCSPMKGHSHVYWYRQLPEEGLKFMVYLQKENIIDESGMPKERFSAEFPKEGPSILRIQQVVRGDSAAYFCASSPPRAANTGELFFGEGSRLTVL.

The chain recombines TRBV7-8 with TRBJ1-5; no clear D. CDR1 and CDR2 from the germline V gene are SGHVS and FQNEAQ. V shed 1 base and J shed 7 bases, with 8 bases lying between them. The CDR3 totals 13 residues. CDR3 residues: CASSLDWEQPQHF. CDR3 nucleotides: TGTGCCAGCAGCTTAGATTGGGAACAGCCCCAGCATTTT.

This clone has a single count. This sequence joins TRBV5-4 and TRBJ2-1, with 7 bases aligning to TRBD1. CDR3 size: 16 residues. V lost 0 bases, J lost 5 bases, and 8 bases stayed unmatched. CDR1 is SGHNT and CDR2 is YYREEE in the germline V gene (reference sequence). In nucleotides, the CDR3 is TGTGCCAGCAGCTTGGCCGGTATTGGGACAGACAATGAGCAGTTCTTC. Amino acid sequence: CASSLAGIGTDNEQFF.

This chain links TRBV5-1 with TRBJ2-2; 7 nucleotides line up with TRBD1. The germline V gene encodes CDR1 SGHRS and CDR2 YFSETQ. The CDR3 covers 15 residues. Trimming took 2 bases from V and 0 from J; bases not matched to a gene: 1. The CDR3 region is CASSFGTANTGELFF. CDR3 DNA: TGCGCCAGCAGCTTTGGGACAGCGAACACCGGGGAGCTGTTTTTT.

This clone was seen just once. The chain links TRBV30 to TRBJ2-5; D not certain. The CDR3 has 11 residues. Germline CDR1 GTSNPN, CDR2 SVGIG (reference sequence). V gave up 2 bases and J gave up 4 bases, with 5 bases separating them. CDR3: CAWSHGETQYF. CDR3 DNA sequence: TGTGCCTGGAGTCATGGAGAGACCCAGTACTTC.

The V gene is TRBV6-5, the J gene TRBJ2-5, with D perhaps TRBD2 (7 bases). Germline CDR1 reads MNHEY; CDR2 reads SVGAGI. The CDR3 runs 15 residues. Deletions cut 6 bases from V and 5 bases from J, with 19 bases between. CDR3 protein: CASSYDTGRGETQYF. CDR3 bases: TGTGCCAGCAGCTACGACACAGGGCGGGGGGAGACCCAGTACTTC.

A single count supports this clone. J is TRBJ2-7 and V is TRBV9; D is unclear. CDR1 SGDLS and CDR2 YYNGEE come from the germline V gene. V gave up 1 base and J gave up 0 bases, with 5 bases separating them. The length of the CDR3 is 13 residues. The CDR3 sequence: CASSVNPSYEQYF. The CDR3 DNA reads TGTGCCAGCAGCGTAAACCCCTCCTACGAGCAGTACTTC.

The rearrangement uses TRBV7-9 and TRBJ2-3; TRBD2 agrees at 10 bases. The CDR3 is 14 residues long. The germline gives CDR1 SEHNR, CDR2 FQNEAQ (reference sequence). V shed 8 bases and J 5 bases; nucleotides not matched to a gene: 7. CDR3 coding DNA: TGTGCCAGCGGTGGGACTAGCGCCTTAGATACGCAGTATTTT. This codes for CASGGTSALDTQYF.

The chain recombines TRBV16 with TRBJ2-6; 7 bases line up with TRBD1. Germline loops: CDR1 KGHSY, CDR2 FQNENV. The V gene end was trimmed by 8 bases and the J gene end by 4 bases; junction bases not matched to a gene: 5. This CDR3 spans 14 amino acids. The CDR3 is CASATGAGANVLTF. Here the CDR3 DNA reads TGTGCCAGCGCAACAGGGGCCGGGGCCAACGTCCTGACTTTC.

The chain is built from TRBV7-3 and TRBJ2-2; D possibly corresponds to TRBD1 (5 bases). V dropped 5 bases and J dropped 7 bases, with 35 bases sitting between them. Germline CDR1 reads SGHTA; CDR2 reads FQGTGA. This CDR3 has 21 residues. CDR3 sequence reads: CASSPLPSGRAPDSMLGELFF. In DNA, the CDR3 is TGTGCCAGCAGCCCACTCCCCTCTGGCAGGGCCCCCGATTCGATGCTCGGGGAGCTGTTTTTT.

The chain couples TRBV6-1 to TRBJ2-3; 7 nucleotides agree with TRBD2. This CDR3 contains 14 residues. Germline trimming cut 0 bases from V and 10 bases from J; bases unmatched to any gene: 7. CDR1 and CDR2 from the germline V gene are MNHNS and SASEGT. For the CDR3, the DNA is TGTGCCAGCAGTGAAGCAAGCCAGGGAGGGGCGCAGTATTTT. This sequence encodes CASSEASQGGAQYF.

The CDR3 DNA sequence: TGTGCCAGCAGCCCACAGGGAGTGGGTGCCTCCACCGGGGAGCTGTTTTTT. Translated: CASSPQGVGASTGELFF. The chain couples TRBV9 to TRBJ2-2, with D possibly being TRBD1 (6 bases). CDR3 length: 17 residues. Trimming removed 4 bases from V and 4 bases from J, with 20 bases in between. From germline, CDR1 is SGDLS and CDR2 YYNGEE.

CDR3 DNA sequence: TGTGCCAGCAGCTTGGCCGCTGGCGGGAGGGAAAACATTCAGTACTTC. This encodes CASSLAAGGRENIQYF. V usage is TRBV5-4 and J usage is TRBJ2-4; TRBD2 agrees at 9 bases. CDR1 and CDR2 from the germline V gene are SGHNT and YYREEE (reference sequence). The J segment lost 5 bases and the V segment lost 0 bases, leaving 6 bases of the junction unmatched. The CDR3 sequence is 16 residues long.

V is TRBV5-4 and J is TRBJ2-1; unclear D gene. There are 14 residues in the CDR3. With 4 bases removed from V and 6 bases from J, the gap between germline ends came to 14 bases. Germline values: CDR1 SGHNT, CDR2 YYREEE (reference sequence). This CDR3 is CASSPPRSSNEQFF. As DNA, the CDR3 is TGTGCCAGCAGCCCCCCGCGATCGAGCAATGAGCAGTTCTTC.

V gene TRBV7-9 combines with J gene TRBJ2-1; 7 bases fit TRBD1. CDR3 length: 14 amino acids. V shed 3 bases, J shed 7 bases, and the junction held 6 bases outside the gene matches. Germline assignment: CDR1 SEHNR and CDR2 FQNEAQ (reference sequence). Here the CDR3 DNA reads TGTGCCAGCAGCTTGTCGACAGGGATGAATGAGCAGTTCTTC. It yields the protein CASSLSTGMNEQFF.

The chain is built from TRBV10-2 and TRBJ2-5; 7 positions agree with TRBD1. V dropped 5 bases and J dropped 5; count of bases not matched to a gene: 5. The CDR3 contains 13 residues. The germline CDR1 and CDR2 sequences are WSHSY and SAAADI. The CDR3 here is CASSLQGLETQYF. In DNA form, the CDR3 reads TGCGCCAGCAGTTTACAGGGGTTGGAGACCCAGTACTTC.

CDR3 protein: CASSSPRQGAYEQYF. As DNA, the CDR3 is TGTGCCAGCAGTTCCCCACGACAGGGGGCCTACGAGCAGTACTTC. The chain is built from TRBV6-5 and TRBJ2-7, with 9 positions matching TRBD1. V was clipped by 4 bases and J by 2 bases; unmatched bases: 6. There are 15 residues in the CDR3. Germline V gene data show CDR1 as MNHEY and CDR2 as SVGAGI.

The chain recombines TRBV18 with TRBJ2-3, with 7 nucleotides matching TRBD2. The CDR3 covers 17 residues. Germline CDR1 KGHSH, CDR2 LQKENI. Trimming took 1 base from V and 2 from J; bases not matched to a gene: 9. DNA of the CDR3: TGTGCCAGCTCACCACGGGAAGCGGGACGTTACACAGATACGCAGTATTTT. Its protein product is CASSPREAGRYTDTQYF.

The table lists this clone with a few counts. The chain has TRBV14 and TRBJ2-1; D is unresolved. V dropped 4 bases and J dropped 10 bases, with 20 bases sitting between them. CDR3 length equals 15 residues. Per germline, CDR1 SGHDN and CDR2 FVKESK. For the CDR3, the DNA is TGTGCCAGCAGCCTTACCATGACCGGCTTAGGCGAGCAGTTCTTC. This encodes CASSLTMTGLGEQFF.

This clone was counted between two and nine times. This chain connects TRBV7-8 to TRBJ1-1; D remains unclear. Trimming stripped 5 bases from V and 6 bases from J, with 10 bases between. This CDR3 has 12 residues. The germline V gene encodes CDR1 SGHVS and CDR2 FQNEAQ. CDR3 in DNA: TGTGCCAGCAGCCCCCTCTGGGCTGAAGCTTTCTTT. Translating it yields CASSPLWAEAFF.

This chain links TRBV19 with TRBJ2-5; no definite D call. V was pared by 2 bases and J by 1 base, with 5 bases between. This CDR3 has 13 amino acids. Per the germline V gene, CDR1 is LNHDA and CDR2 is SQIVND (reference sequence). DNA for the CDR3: TGTGCCAGTAGTATACTTGTCCAAGAGACCCAGTACTTC. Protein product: CASSILVQETQYF.